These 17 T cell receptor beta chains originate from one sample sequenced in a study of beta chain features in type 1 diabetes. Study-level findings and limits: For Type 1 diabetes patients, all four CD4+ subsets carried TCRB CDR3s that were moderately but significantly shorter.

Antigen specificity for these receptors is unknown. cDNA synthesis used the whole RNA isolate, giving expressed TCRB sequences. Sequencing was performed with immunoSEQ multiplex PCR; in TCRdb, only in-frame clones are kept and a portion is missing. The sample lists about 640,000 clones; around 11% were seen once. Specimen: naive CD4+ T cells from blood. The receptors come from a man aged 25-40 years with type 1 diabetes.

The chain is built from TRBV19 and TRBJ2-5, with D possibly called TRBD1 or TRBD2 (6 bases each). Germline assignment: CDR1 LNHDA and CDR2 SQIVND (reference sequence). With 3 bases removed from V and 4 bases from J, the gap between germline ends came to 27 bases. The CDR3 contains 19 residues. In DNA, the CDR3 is TGTGCCAGTAGTATTCATCCGGCGGGACGCCCCAGAGGGGGAGAGACCCAGTACTTC. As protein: CASSIHPAGRPRGGETQYF.

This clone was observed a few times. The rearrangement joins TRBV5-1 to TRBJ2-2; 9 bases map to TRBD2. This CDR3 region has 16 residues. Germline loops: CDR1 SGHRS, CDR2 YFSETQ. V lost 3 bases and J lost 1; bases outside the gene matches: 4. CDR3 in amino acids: CASSSLAGRNTGELFF. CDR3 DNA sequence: TGCGCCAGCAGCTCCCTAGCGGGGAGGAACACCGGGGAGCTGTTTTTT.

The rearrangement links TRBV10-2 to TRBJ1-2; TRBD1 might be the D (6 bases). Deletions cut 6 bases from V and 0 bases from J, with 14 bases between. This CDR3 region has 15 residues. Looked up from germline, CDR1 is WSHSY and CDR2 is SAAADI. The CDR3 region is CASRMAGQSNYGYTF. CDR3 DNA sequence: TGCGCCAGCAGGATGGCAGGACAGTCTAACTATGGCTACACCTTC.

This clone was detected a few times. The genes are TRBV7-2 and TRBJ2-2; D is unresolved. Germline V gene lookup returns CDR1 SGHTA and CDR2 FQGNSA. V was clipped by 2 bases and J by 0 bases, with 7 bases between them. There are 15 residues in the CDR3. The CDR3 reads CASSLPSANTGELFF. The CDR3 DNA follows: TGTGCCAGCAGCTTACCCAGCGCGAACACCGGGGAGCTGTTTTTT. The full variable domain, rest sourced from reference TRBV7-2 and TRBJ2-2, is GAGVSQSPSNKVTEKGKDVELRCDPISGHTALYWYRQSLGQGLEFLIYFQGNSAPDKSGLPSDRFSAERTGGSVSTLTIQRTQQEDSAVYLCASSLPSANTGELFFGEGSRLTVL.

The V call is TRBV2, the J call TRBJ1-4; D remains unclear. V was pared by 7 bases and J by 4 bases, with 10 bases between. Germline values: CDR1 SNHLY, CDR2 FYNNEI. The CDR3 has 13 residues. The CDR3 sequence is CASNIVSNEKLFF. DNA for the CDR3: TGTGCCAGCAATATAGTCAGTAATGAAAAACTGTTTTTT. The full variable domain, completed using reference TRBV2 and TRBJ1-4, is EPEVTQTPSHQVTQMGQEVILRCVPISNHLYFYWYRQILGQKVEFLVSFYNNEISEKSEIFDDQFSVERPDGSNFTLKIRSTKLEDSAMYFCASNIVSNEKLFFGSGTQLSVL.

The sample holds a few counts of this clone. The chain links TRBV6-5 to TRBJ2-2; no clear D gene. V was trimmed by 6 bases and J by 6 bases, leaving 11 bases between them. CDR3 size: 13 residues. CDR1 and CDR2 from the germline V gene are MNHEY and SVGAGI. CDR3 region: CASSLSRAGELFF. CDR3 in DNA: TGTGCCAGCAGCCTTAGTCGGGCCGGGGAGCTGTTTTTT.

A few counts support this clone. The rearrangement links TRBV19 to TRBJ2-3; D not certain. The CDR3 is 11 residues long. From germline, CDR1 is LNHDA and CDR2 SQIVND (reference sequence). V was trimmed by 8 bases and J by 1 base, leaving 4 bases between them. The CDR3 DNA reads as TGTGCCAGTGGGGGCACAGATACGCAGTATTTT. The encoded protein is CASGGTDTQYF.

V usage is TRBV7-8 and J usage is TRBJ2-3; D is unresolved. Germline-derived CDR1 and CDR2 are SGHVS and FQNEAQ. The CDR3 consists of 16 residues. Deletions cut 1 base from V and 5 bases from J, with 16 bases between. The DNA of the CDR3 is TGTGCCAGCAGCTTAGGATTAAGGCTAGTCGGAGATACGCAGTATTTT. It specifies CASSLGLRLVGDTQYF.

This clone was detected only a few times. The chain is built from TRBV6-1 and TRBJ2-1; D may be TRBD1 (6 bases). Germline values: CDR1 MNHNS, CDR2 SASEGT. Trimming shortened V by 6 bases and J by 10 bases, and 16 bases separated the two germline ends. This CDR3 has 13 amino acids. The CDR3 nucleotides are TGTGCCAGCAGGGGGGCATCAAGGGGGGAGCAGTTCTTC. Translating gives CASRGASRGEQFF.

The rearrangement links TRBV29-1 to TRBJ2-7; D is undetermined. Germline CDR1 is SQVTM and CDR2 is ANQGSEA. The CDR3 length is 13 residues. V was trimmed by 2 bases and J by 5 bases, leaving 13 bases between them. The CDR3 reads CSVEISFGDEQYF. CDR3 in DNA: TGCAGCGTTGAAATCAGCTTCGGCGACGAGCAGTACTTC.

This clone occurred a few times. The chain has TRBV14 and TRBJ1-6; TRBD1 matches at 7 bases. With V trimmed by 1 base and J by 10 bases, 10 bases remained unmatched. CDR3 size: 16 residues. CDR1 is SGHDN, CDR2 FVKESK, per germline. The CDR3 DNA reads TGTGCCAGCAGCCAAGGGACCGACAGGGCGGAATCACCCCTCCACTTT. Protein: CASSQGTDRAESPLHF.

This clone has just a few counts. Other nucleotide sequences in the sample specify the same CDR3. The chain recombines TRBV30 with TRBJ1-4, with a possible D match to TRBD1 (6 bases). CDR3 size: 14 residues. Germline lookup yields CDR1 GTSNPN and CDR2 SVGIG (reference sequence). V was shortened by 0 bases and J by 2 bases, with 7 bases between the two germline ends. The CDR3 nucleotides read TGTGCCTGGAGTGTGGGGGCGACTAATGAAAAACTGTTTTTT. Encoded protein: CAWSVGATNEKLFF.

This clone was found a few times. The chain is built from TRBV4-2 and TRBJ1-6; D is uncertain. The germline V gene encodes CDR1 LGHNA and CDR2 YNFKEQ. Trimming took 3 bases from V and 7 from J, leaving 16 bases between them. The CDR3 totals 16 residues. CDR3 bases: TGTGCCAGCAGCCATATCAGTTCGTGGCCGAATTCACCCCTCCACTTT. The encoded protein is CASSHISSWPNSPLHF.

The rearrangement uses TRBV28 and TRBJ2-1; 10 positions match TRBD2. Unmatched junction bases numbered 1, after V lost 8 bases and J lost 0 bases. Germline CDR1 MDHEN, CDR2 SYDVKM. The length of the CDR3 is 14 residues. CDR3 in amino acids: CASQRGGSYNEQFF. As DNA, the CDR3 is TGTGCCAGCCAGCGGGGGGGCTCCTACAATGAGCAGTTCTTC.

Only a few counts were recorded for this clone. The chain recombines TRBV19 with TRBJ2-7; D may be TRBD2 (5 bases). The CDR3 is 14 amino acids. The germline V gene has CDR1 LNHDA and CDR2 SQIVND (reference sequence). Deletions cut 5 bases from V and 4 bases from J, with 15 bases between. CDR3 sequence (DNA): TGTGCCAGTAGTGGTCATAGGACGGGATACGAGCAGTACTTC. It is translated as CASSGHRTGYEQYF.

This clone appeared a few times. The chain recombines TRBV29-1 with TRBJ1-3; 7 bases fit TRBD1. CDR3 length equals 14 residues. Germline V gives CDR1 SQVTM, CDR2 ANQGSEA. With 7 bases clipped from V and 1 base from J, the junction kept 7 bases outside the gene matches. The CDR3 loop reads CSAQLTGSGNTIYF. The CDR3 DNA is TGCAGCGCCCAATTGACAGGGTCTGGAAACACCATATATTTT. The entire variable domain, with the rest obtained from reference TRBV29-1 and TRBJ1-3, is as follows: SAVISQKPSRDICQRGTSLTIQCQVDSQVTMMFWYRQQPGQSLTLIATANQGSEATYESGFVIDKFPISRPNLTFSTLTVSNMSPEDSSIYLCSAQLTGSGNTIYFGEGSWLTVV.

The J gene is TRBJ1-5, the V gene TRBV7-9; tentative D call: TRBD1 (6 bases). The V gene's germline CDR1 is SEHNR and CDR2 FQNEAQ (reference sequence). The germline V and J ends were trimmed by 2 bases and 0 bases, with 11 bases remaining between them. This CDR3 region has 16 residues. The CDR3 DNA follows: TGTGCCAGCAGCTTAATTGGGGGCGGTAGCAATCAGCCCCAGCATTTT. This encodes CASSLIGGGSNQPQHF.